The T cell receptor beta chain under discussion was sequenced for a study of long-term antiretroviral therapy in people with HIV. General study points: The blood, collected between about 2003 and 2017, was possibly taken under older ART regimens. Against controls, HIV repertoires showed narrower ranges of CDR3 length. Dominating the repertoire at all time points were the clones that expanded before ART.

This was the immunoSEQ v3.0 assay at survey level. TCRdb's copy holds only in-frame clones and misses some; the assay was immunoSEQ multiplex PCR. Found here are roughly 27,000 clones, around 84% of them singletons; the top ten hold roughly 10%. All participants with HIV were treated in the United States. The CDR3 consists of 15 residues. Germline CDR1 is SGDLS and CDR2 is YYNGEE. Trimming cost V 0 bases and J 4 bases, with 11 bases left between them. As for this clone: Its matching antigen is unknown.

This chain uses TRBV9 with TRBJ2-1; D remains unclear. The source of this sequence is a man between 40 and 49 years old with HIV. This specimen was unsorted PBMCs, taken 2.3 years after starting antiretroviral therapy. This chain's CDR3 is CASSVDELNYNEQFF. The CDR3 DNA sequence: TGTGCCAGCAGCGTAGACGAGCTGAATTACAATGAGCAGTTCTTC.